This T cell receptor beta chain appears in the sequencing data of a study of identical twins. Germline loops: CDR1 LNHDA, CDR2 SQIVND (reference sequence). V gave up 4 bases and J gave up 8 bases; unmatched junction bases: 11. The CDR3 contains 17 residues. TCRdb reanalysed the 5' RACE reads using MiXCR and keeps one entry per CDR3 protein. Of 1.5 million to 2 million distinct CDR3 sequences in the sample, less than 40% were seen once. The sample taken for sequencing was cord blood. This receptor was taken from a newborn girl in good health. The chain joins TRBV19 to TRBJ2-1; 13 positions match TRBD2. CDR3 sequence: CASSTPLGLAGDDEQFF. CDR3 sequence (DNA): TGTGCCAGTAGTACCCCTCTAGGACTAGCGGGAGACGATGAGCAGTTCTTC.